This T cell receptor beta chain came from a study of cytomegalovirus exposure and HLA in healthy donors listed by TCRdb under 2017. At the level of the whole study: According to an earlier analysis of a few hundred of the donors, 200 million or so T cells yielded over 100 million unique TCR beta sequences and about 300 Gb of sequence data. Roughly 300 gigabases of sequencing data and around 85 million unique TCR sequences made up an early release that covered over 550 HLA-typed donors. The genetic ancestry cluster associated with self-reported Caucasian donors included 81% of the roughly 380 genotyped donors. The aim of the study was to test whether cataloging public T cell receptors could identify signatures of past pathogen exposure. Using immunosequencing, the study profiled T cell repertoires from 500 to 800 subjects and related those repertoires to cytomegalovirus serostatus. Besides the first cohort of 666 subjects, a separate validation cohort made up of 120 different subjects was used. The study combined high-throughput TCR immunosequencing, statistical association of individual TCRs with disease status, and machine learning to predict cytomegalovirus infection status. A later analysis re-examined previously published TCR beta repertoires from hundreds of donors and added high-resolution HLA genotyping to investigate patterns of TCR occurrence. In the later analysis, no new phenotypic data were used to find candidate immune exposures; instead, reliance was placed on TCR beta sequences and their occurrence across donors. An earlier analysis of 587 of the donors used high-throughput TCR beta sequencing to judge whether each TCR beta V gene segment behaved as functional or pseudogenic. Donor age, sex, ethnicity and CMV serostatus were compiled alongside the repertoire data. A later genetic analysis took genome-wide SNP genotypes for about 65% of the roughly 670 donors and used that subset as a discovery cohort. All discovery cohort repertoires had been generated on a single sequencing platform. Both class I and class II loci were covered by HLA typing, at four-digit resolution. Typing coverage varied by locus: about 620-640 donors for A, B, C, DRB1 and DQB1; roughly 560 for DQA1; 600 to 610 for DPA1; around 490 for DPB1. Because of strong linkage in the cohort, roughly five DR-DQ haplotypes were treated as single units for association and clustering. Among 398 genotyped donors of the cohort, an average of approximately 240,000 unique TCR beta nucleotide sequences was sequenced per donor, of which roughly 18% were non-productive.

Beyond this particular receptor, the publication reports: For the cohort, immune exposure information was limited to CMV serostatus. Compared with the roughly 670-donor mean, donors in an Asian-associated ancestry cluster had fewer N-insertions in productive TCRs, according to a later genetic analysis. In an earlier analysis of roughly 560 of the donors, most TCR beta V segments were observed in productive rearrangements about 90% or about 30% of the time, broadly matching IMGT annotations. In this cohort, only TCR beta chains were sequenced, and detectable features were limited by the absence of alpha or paired-chain data. Because some donors lacked HLA typing at each locus, the association tests relied only on the typed subset. In both the original and validation cohorts, the classifier was reported to diagnose cytomegalovirus status with high specificity and sensitivity. The sequencing pipeline was judged likely to have produced a cluster of highly shared sequence variants as a technical artifact. In a later analysis, the rate of TCR association differed among HLA loci, with DRB1 alleles having the most associated TCRs and HLA-C alleles having the fewest. The authors suggested that the approach could potentially be generalized to other disease states and immunological phenotypes. Most CMV-associated TCR beta chains appeared to be HLA-restricted in a later analysis, and the HLA associations seemed to be driven largely by CMV exposure. In a later analysis, several top co-occurrence clusters were reported to appear linked to parvovirus B19, influenza, CMV and Epstein-Barr virus. V-gene and J-gene trimming of TCR beta chains was associated with a missense DCLRE1C variant in a later genetic analysis, and the association was replicated in an independent cohort. Strong co-occurrence of HLA alleles, especially DR and DQ, made assigning TCR associations to individual alleles difficult. Because counts were too low, about 18 rarely observed V segments, including chromosome 9 orphons, were excluded from the earlier analysis of around 640 of the donors. Most TCR sequences were seen in very few donors, while some public TCRs were found in many individuals. Sequencing depth was assumed to be roughly uniform across donors in the presence/absence analyses, though that assumption may not hold. Because the 87-base-pair reads could not distinguish some IMGT-functional V segments, including TRBV6-2 and TRBV6-3, those segments were excluded. A later analysis associated 15,000 or so TCR beta sequences with specific HLA alleles at a false discovery rate of 0.05. In the study, approximately 160 TCR beta chains were listed as associated with cytomegalovirus. In vitro tests confirmed that three of the cytomegalovirus-associated TCR beta chains recognize cytomegalovirus antigens. Correlated functional status among segregating V segments might be attributable to linkage disequilibrium, but an unknown experimental factor could not be ruled out. Compared with equally common non-associated chains, HLA-associated TCR beta chains in a later analysis were more clonally expanded and had lower generation probabilities. A further reported finding was that TCR beta sequences accurately predicted the HLA-A and HLA-B alleles for most subjects in the first cohort.

The cohort consisted of some 670 healthy bone marrow donors. All cohort members were sampled while nominally healthy, although unrecorded immune exposures were likely present. The donor tested CMV seronegative, placing the donor among the 350 or so seronegative members of the cohort. A peripheral blood sample was provided by each donor, and peripheral blood mononuclear cells were used for TCR beta sequencing. Genomic DNA extraction from the blood cell samples was performed with the Qiagen DNeasy Blood Extraction Kit. Its CDR3 holds 14 amino acids, cysteine through phenylalanine. Kept here is only the CDR3 DNA, which spans 42 bases and is read in frame from base 1. In the germline V gene, CDR1 corresponds to LGHNA and CDR2 to YNFKEQ. Relative to germline, V is 1 base shorter and J is 5 bases shorter, with 8 bases between their ends. A remark on this clone: Its binding antigen is unknown. Base qualities are not provided; no much larger clone lies one nucleotide away.

The library was made by the immunoSEQ multiplex PCR assay. The multiplex PCR relied on a mix of 60 forward primers for TCR Vbeta segments and 13 reverse primers for TCR Jbeta segments. The CDR3 region of rearranged TCR beta genes was amplified from genomic DNA with a multiplex PCR assay. On the Illumina HiSeq System, the amplified TCR beta libraries were sequenced as 87-base-pair reads. Per the source publication's procedure: A later analysis tallied roughly 80 million unique TCR beta chains across the 640 or so repertoires, and about 12 million of those chains were shared by two or more donors. To remove PCR and sequencing errors, raw reads were error-corrected and collapsed into unique sequences using a nearest-neighbor algorithm that merged closely related sequences. CDR3 sequences were aligned to IMGT reference sequences to assign V, D and J gene segments. For a sequence to be retained, at least a six-nucleotide match to both a V gene segment and a J gene segment was required. A rearrangement counted as productive if the CDR3 had no stop codons and remained in frame with V and J, and every other rearrangement counted as non-productive. CDR3 was defined by IMGT convention, running from the second conserved V-encoded cysteine to the conserved J-encoded phenylalanine. In an earlier analysis of roughly 580 of the donors, sequences lacking an unambiguous match to a single V gene segment were excluded. In an earlier analysis of around 590 of the donors, a V segment was called functional when productive rearrangements were above 56.7%, and segregating when the standard deviation between donors exceeded 5%. To diagnose cytomegalovirus status from the catalog of TCR beta chain sequences, a statistical classification framework was built. A later analysis assigned V and J genes by comparing TCR nucleotide sequences with IMGT/GENE-DB human TR gene sequences. A later analysis assigned CDR3 sequences and most-parsimonious VDJ recombination scenarios with the TCRdist pipeline. A later analysis defined each TCR beta chain by its CDR3 amino acid sequence plus V-gene family, and excluded reads lacking a unique V-gene family. A later analysis removed 500 to 600 highly shared, low-generation-probability nucleotide sequences to deal with suspected cross-contamination and a sequencing artifact. A later analysis calculated a clonal expansion index for each public chain from normalized within-repertoire ranks of inferred template counts. A later analysis computed generation probabilities with a VDJ recombination model fitted to out-of-frame rearrangements, and checked the results against IGoR. In a later analysis, hypergeometric tests were used to score TCR-TCR, TCR-HLA and TCR-CMV co-occurrence, with a repertoire-size bias correction applied to TCR pairs. In a later analysis, false discovery rates were estimated by permuting HLA or CMV assignments 20 times. In a later analysis, co-occurring TCRs were grouped using DBSCAN, and TCRdist sequence similarity was added for clustering within HLA-allele-positive subsets. Co-occurrence clustering excluded repertoires with fewer than 30,000 or more than 120,000 public chains, plus five with anomalous nucleotide sharing. TCRdb re-hosts the immuneACCESS table, in-frame sequences only. Its copies lack some clones; in the studies checked, an unresolved V gene accounts for under half of them, and the cause for the rest is not known. V and J calls plus clone size are reproduced from that table; the DNA served to infer D and trimming. For this sample the table gives 150,000 to 200,000 clones, of which about four fifths were detected only once. The ten most abundant clones make up approximately 2.4% of the sample.

Sequenced sample: PBMCs. This TCR was recovered from a woman between 50 and 59 years old in good health and CMV-seronegative. Recombination linked TRBV4-2 to TRBJ2-2, with no reliable assignment of the D segment. The DNA reads as follows: TGTGCCAGCAGCCAAGTTGCCGGGACCGGGGAGCTGTTTTTT. This codes for CASSQVAGTGELFF.